Listed below are T cell receptor beta chains from one sample, sequenced in a study of blood T cell repertoires in COVID-19. Only in-frame clones appear in the TCRdb table, and some are missing; sequencing was by immunoSEQ multiplex PCR. The table records approximately 170,000 clones, approximately 90% of them present only once. Sequenced input: peripheral blood. The receptors originated from a man aged 25-40 years with acute or convalescent COVID-19. Each CDR3 is given with its conserved first and last residue. Each record gives: V gene, J gene, clone size, D gene, CDR3 protein, CDR3 DNA. D genes are given only for firm matches. A clone size is listed for some rows: how often the clone was seen (once, few, many), or a class if it is expanded.

V: TRBV28; J: TRBJ1-6; size: NA; D: NA; CDR3: CASRREQYRVRSPLHF; DNA: TGTGCCAGCAGGAGGGAGCAGTATCGGGTTAGGTCACCCCTCCACTTT
V: TRBV15; J: TRBJ1-5; size: NA; D: NA; CDR3: CATSRDYTDQPQHF; DNA: TGTGCCACCAGCAGAGATTACACAGATCAGCCCCAGCATTTT
V: TRBV2; J: TRBJ2-1; size: NA; D: TRBD2; CDR3: CASSDFNAGGLIAGGPYNEQFF; DNA: TGTGCCAGCAGTGACTTTAACGCTGGGGGATTAATAGCGGGAGGGCCCTACAATGAGCAGTTCTTC
V: TRBV4-2; J: TRBJ2-3; size: NA; D: TRBD2; CDR3: CASSQNIPSGGARADTQYF; DNA: TGTGCCAGCAGCCAGAATATTCCTAGCGGGGGGGCCAGGGCAGATACGCAGTATTTT
V: TRBV19; J: TRBJ1-3; size: NA; D: NA; CDR3: CASSIVGSGTAGNTIYF; DNA: TGTGCCAGTAGTATAGTTGGCAGCGGTACGGCTGGAAACACCATATATTTT
V: TRBV9; J: TRBJ2-7; size: NA; D: TRBD1; CDR3: CASSVSGTGSNEQYF; DNA: TGTGCCAGCAGCGTTTCCGGGACAGGGTCGAACGAGCAGTACTTC
V: TRBV20-1; J: TRBJ1-1; size: NA; D: TRBD1; CDR3: CSPEDRSEAFF; DNA: TGCAGCCCTGAGGACAGGTCTGAAGCTTTCTTT
V: TRBV30; J: TRBJ2-5; size: NA; D: NA; CDR3: CAWSVKLGPQETQYF; DNA: TGTGCCTGGAGTGTGAAACTAGGCCCCCAAGAGACCCAGTACTTC
V: TRBV7-9; J: TRBJ2-1; size: NA; D: TRBD2; CDR3: CASSLLAGAGNEQFF; DNA: TGTGCCAGCAGCCTTTTAGCGGGGGCGGGGAATGAGCAGTTCTTC
V: TRBV29-1; J: TRBJ1-1; size: NA; D: NA; CDR3: CSAQGSNTEAFF; DNA: TGCAGCGCCCAGGGGTCGAACACTGAAGCTTTCTTT
V: TRBV18; J: TRBJ1-1; size: NA; D: TRBD1; CDR3: CASSPLGTGDTEAFF; DNA: TGTGCCAGCTCACCACTCGGGACAGGGGACACTGAAGCTTTCTTT
V: TRBV10-3; J: TRBJ1-5; size: NA; D: NA; CDR3: CAISESQGRDQPQHF; DNA: TGTGCCATCAGTGAGTCACAGGGACGGGATCAGCCCCAGCATTTT
V: TRBV6-5; J: TRBJ1-1; size: NA; D: TRBD1; CDR3: CASSLYLQGGGEAFF; DNA: TGTGCCAGCAGTCTATACCTACAGGGGGGGGGTGAAGCTTTCTTT
V: TRBV13; J: TRBJ1-1; size: once; D: NA; CDR3: CASSLALNTEAFF; DNA: TGTGCCAGCAGCTTAGCCTTGAACACTGAAGCTTTCTTT
V: TRBV12-5; J: TRBJ1-1; size: NA; D: NA; CDR3: CASGTSGRGTEAFF; DNA: TGTGCTAGTGGGACCTCAGGGAGGGGCACTGAAGCTTTCTTT
V: TRBV6-5; J: TRBJ2-7; size: few; D: NA; CDR3: CASSPTAGAMQYF; DNA: TGTGCCAGCAGCCCAACCGCGGGGGCCATGCAGTACTTC
V: TRBV6-1; J: TRBJ1-1; size: once; D: TRBD1; CDR3: CASSEWTGGKDTEAFF; DNA: TGTGCCAGCAGTGAATGGACAGGGGGCAAGGACACTGAAGCTTTCTTT
V: TRBV7-6; J: TRBJ2-6; size: NA; D: TRBD2; CDR3: CASSLYSGGSPSGANVLTF; DNA: TGTGCCAGCAGCCTCTATTCCGGGGGGTCACCCTCTGGGGCCAACGTCCTGACTTTC
V: TRBV4-1; J: TRBJ2-2; size: once; D: NA; CDR3: CASSQDWTRDTGELFF; DNA: TGCGCCAGCAGCCAAGATTGGACCAGGGACACCGGGGAGCTGTTTTTT
V: TRBV27; J: TRBJ1-2; size: NA; D: TRBD1; CDR3: CASSFVPDRDGGYTF; DNA: TGTGCCAGCAGCTTCGTCCCCGACAGGGATGGTGGCTACACCTTC
V: TRBV5-6; J: TRBJ2-7; size: NA; D: NA; CDR3: CASSRKGYEQYF; DNA: TGTGCCAGCAGCCGGAAGGGGTACGAGCAGTACTTC
V: TRBV15; J: TRBJ1-6; size: NA; D: NA; CDR3: CATAGSANSPLHF; DNA: TGTGCCACCGCAGGGTCGGCTAATTCACCCCTCCACTTT
V: TRBV4-2; J: TRBJ2-1; size: NA; D: TRBD1; CDR3: CASSQAATGSSYNEQFF; DNA: TGTGCCAGCAGCCAGGCCGCGACAGGGAGCTCCTACAATGAGCAGTTCTTC
V: TRBV6-5; J: TRBJ2-1; size: NA; D: TRBD1; CDR3: CASRLDRQHNEQFF; DNA: TGTGCCAGCAGGTTGGACAGGCAACACAATGAGCAGTTCTTC
V: TRBV9; J: TRBJ2-2; size: NA; D: TRBD2; CDR3: CASRRGAGDTGELFF; DNA: TGTGCCAGCAGGCGCGGAGCGGGAGATACCGGGGAGCTGTTTTTT
V: TRBV27; J: TRBJ2-7; size: NA; D: TRBD1; CDR3: CASSRQGGDPYEQYF; DNA: TGTGCCAGCAGCAGACAGGGGGGAGACCCCTACGAGCAGTACTTC
V: TRBV7-9; J: TRBJ2-5; size: NA; D: NA; CDR3: CASSSQQVQETQYF; DNA: TGTGCCAGCAGCTCTCAACAGGTCCAAGAGACCCAGTACTTC
V: TRBV6-5; J: TRBJ1-4; size: NA; D: TRBD1; CDR3: CASRPGGQGEKLFF; DNA: TGTGCCAGCAGACCGGGAGGACAGGGTGAAAAACTGTTTTTT
V: TRBV15; J: TRBJ1-1; size: few; D: NA; CDR3: CATGGRRERSGFSGVTEAFF; DNA: TGTGCCACCGGCGGTAGGAGGGAGAGGTCCGGGTTTAGTGGTGTCACTGAAGCTTTCTTT
V: TRBV9; J: TRBJ1-2; size: NA; D: TRBD1; CDR3: CASSARDSHSGGYTF; DNA: TGTGCCAGCAGCGCCAGGGACAGTCACTCGGGAGGCTACACCTTC
V: TRBV4-2; J: TRBJ2-1; size: NA; D: NA; CDR3: CASSQATSPSYNEQFF; DNA: TGTGCCAGCAGCCAAGCCACTAGCCCCTCCTACAATGAGCAGTTCTTC
V: TRBV6-2/TRBV6-3; J: TRBJ2-2; size: NA; D: TRBD2; CDR3: CASSYLAGLFF; DNA: TGTGCCAGCAGTTACTTAGCGGGGCTGTTTTTT
V: TRBV7-9; J: TRBJ1-1; size: NA; D: NA; CDR3: CASSLIQGRQDTEAFF; DNA: TGTGCCAGCAGTCTTATTCAGGGTCGCCAAGACACTGAAGCTTTCTTT
V: TRBV14; J: TRBJ2-6; size: once; D: NA; CDR3: CASSQWDTSGANVLTF; DNA: TGTGCCAGCAGCCAGTGGGACACTTCTGGGGCCAACGTCCTGACTTTC
V: TRBV28; J: TRBJ2-3; size: NA; D: TRBD2; CDR3: CASSSQAGGLDTQYF; DNA: TGTGCCAGCAGTTCGCAAGCGGGAGGCCTGGATACGCAGTATTTT
V: TRBV5-1; J: TRBJ2-7; size: once; D: TRBD1; CDR3: CASSLGGTGIYEQYF; DNA: TGCGCCAGCAGCTTGGGCGGGACAGGGATTTACGAGCAGTACTTC
V: TRBV5-1; J: TRBJ2-1; size: once; D: NA; CDR3: CASSPVAARGSEQFF; DNA: TGCGCCAGCAGCCCCGTAGCGGCTAGAGGTAGTGAGCAGTTCTTC
V: TRBV6-5; J: TRBJ2-7; size: NA; D: NA; CDR3: CASSITGPTYEQYF; DNA: TGTGCCAGCAGTATAACAGGGCCGACCTACGAGCAGTACTTC
V: TRBV19; J: TRBJ2-7; size: NA; D: TRBD1; CDR3: CASSGQGTGEQYF; DNA: TGTGCCAGCTCGGGACAGGGGACGGGTGAGCAGTACTTC
V: TRBV7-8; J: TRBJ2-1; size: NA; D: TRBD1; CDR3: CASSSSSGTGSNEQFF; DNA: TGTGCCAGCAGCTCAAGTTCCGGGACAGGGAGCAATGAGCAGTTCTTC
V: TRBV6-1; J: TRBJ2-3; size: NA; D: TRBD1; CDR3: CASSVWGQGFTDTQYF; DNA: TGTGCCAGCAGTGTCTGGGGACAGGGCTTCACAGATACGCAGTATTTT
V: TRBV19; J: TRBJ2-1; size: NA; D: TRBD2; CDR3: CASSIRRLAGGRVTEQFF; DNA: TGTGCCAGTAGTATAAGGAGACTAGCGGGGGGGCGGGTCACTGAGCAGTTCTTC
V: TRBV5-1; J: TRBJ1-3; size: NA; D: NA; CDR3: CASSIQGTGNTIYF; DNA: TGCGCCAGCAGCATCCAGGGGACCGGAAACACCATATATTTT
V: TRBV7-9; J: TRBJ2-5; size: few; D: NA; CDR3: CASSLGSRETQYF; DNA: TGTGCCAGCAGCTTAGGCAGCAGGGAGACCCAGTACTTC
V: TRBV6-5; J: TRBJ2-1; size: NA; D: TRBD2; CDR3: CASSYSLAGAHEQFF; DNA: TGTGCCAGCAGTTACTCGCTAGCGGGAGCCCATGAGCAGTTCTTC
V: TRBV6-5; J: TRBJ2-1; size: NA; D: NA; CDR3: CASRTGKSYNEQFF; DNA: TGTGCCAGCAGAACAGGAAAGTCCTACAATGAGCAGTTCTTC
V: TRBV27; J: TRBJ2-7; size: NA; D: TRBD1; CDR3: CASSFRKVGGTYEQYF; DNA: TGTGCCAGCAGTTTCCGTAAGGTAGGGGGCACCTACGAGCAGTACTTC
V: TRBV28; J: TRBJ2-7; size: NA; D: TRBD1; CDR3: CASSPGQGLYEQYF; DNA: TGTGCCAGCAGTCCGGGACAGGGGTTATACGAGCAGTACTTC
V: TRBV5-4; J: TRBJ2-3; size: NA; D: TRBD2; CDR3: CASSSREDGTDTQYF; DNA: TGTGCCAGCAGCTCACGGGAGGATGGCACAGATACGCAGTATTTT
V: TRBV5-5; J: TRBJ1-1; size: NA; D: NA; CDR3: CASSWGGAEAFF; DNA: TGTGCCAGCAGCTGGGGGGGAGCTGAAGCTTTCTTT
V: TRBV10-3; J: TRBJ2-7; size: NA; D: NA; CDR3: CAFGTDSYEQYF; DNA: TGTGCCTTCGGGACTGACTCCTACGAGCAGTACTTC
V: TRBV11-2; J: TRBJ2-2; size: NA; D: NA; CDR3: CASSLVPLAGELFF; DNA: TGTGCCAGCAGCTTAGTCCCCTTGGCAGGGGAGCTGTTTTTT
V: TRBV3-1/TRBV3-2; J: TRBJ1-4; size: NA; D: NA; CDR3: CASSLSDVEKKLFF; DNA: TGTGCCAGCAGCCTCTCGGATGTGGAGAAAAAACTGTTTTTT
V: TRBV18; J: TRBJ2-3; size: NA; D: TRBD1; CDR3: CASSLDRGTDTQYF; DNA: TGTGCCAGCTCACTAGACAGGGGCACAGATACGCAGTATTTT
V: TRBV27; J: TRBJ2-3; size: NA; D: TRBD2; CDR3: CASSLAGELPDTQYF; DNA: TGTGCCAGCAGTTTAGCGGGGGAACTCCCGGATACGCAGTATTTT
V: TRBV27; J: TRBJ1-6; size: NA; D: NA; CDR3: CASSKSFPSYNSPLHF; DNA: TGTGCCAGCAGTAAAAGCTTTCCCTCCTATAATTCACCCCTCCACTTT
V: TRBV21-1; J: TRBJ2-3; size: NA; D: NA; CDR3: CASSKAVERGAQYF; DNA: TGTGCCAGCAGCAAAGCAGTTGAGCGGGGTGCGCAGTATTTT
V: TRBV19; J: TRBJ2-3; size: NA; D: NA; CDR3: CASSIAGGSTDTQYF; DNA: TGTGCCAGTAGTATAGCGGGCGGGAGCACAGATACGCAGTATTTT
V: TRBV5-1; J: TRBJ2-3; size: NA; D: NA; CDR3: CASSDGLGADTQYF; DNA: TGCGCCAGCAGCGACGGGCTCGGGGCAGATACGCAGTATTTT
V: TRBV4-2; J: TRBJ2-1; size: NA; D: NA; CDR3: CASSQGLLYNEQFF; DNA: TGTGCCAGCAGCCAAGGACTACTTTACAATGAGCAGTTCTTC